Listed here are 31 T cell receptor beta chains from one sample, sequenced in a study of identical twins. TCRdb fed the 5' RACE reads into MiXCR, producing one record per CDR3 protein. The sample holds about 1.7 million distinct CDR3 sequences, around 29% seen once. Sequencing used cord blood. The receptors stem from a newborn girl in good health.

The chain uses TRBV29-1 and TRBJ1-1; D uncertain. Germline CDR1 SQVTM, CDR2 ANQGSEA. V was clipped by 8 bases and J by 1 base, with 14 bases between them. The CDR3 has 13 amino acids. In DNA form, the CDR3 reads TGCAGCCCGTACAGTCCGGGGAACACTGAAGCTTTCTTT. The encoded protein is CSPYSPGNTEAFF.

This clonotype was counted between two and nine times. The CDR3 loop is CASSDRGDRGLWEKLFF. The CDR3 DNA is TGTGCCAGCAGTGACCGAGGGGACAGGGGGCTATGGGAAAAACTGTTTTTT. The chain couples TRBV2 to TRBJ1-4; 12 positions match TRBD1. CDR3 length: 17 amino acids. V was pared by 3 bases and J by 8 bases, with 10 bases of the junction left unmatched. The germline gives CDR1 SNHLY, CDR2 FYNNEI. Supplemented by reference TRBV2 and TRBJ1-4, the full variable domain reads EPEVTQTPSHQVTQMGQEVILRCVPISNHLYFYWYRQILGQKVEFLVSFYNNEISEKSEIFDDQFSVERPDGSNFTLKIRSTKLEDSAMYFCASSDRGDRGLWEKLFFGSGTQLSVL.

CDR3 DNA: TGCAGTGCTAGACCCGACAGGATCGTCGGTCAGCCCCAGCATTTT. Protein: CSARPDRIVGQPQHF. V is TRBV20-1 and J is TRBJ1-5; tentative D call: TRBD1 (6 bases). The CDR3 sequence is 15 residues long. Germline CDR1 and CDR2: DFQATT and SNEGSKA (reference sequence). V was shortened by 2 bases and J by 6 bases, with 17 bases between the two germline ends.

The gene calls are TRBV25-1 and TRBJ1-1, with a weak D call TRBD1 (6 bases). V shed 5 bases and J shed 1 base, with 35 bases lying between them. The CDR3 is made up of 22 amino acids. In germline, CDR1 is MGHDK, CDR2 SYGVNS. The CDR3, as DNA: TGTGCCAGCAGTAGCCTCGCCGCGGTTTATCGACAGGATGGGGGTAGGAACACTGAAGCTTTCTTT. Protein sequence: CASSSLAAVYRQDGGRNTEAFF.

The chain joins TRBV7-9 to TRBJ2-7; 9 nucleotides match TRBD2. The length of the CDR3 is 14 residues. In germline, CDR1 is SEHNR, CDR2 FQNEAQ (reference sequence). After removal of 8 bases from V and 2 bases from J, the junction contained 7 bases not matched to a gene. For the CDR3, the DNA is TGTGCCAGCGGGGATAGCGGGGGTACCTACGAGCAGTACTTC. The encoded protein is CASGDSGGTYEQYF.

The rearrangement joins TRBV20-1 to TRBJ1-5, with D perhaps matching TRBD1 (5 bases). There are 14 residues in the CDR3. Trimming removed 0 bases from V and 7 bases from J, with 13 bases in between. The V gene's germline CDR1 is DFQATT and CDR2 SNEGSKA (reference sequence). In DNA, the CDR3 is TGCAGTGCTAGAGATGTTCAGGGCAGGCAGCCCCAGCATTTT. Its protein is CSARDVQGRQPQHF.

J is TRBJ2-5 and V is TRBV20-1; D not certain. Germline CDR1 and CDR2: DFQATT and SNEGSKA (reference sequence). This CDR3 spans 13 amino acids. Trimming removed 3 bases at V and 1 base at J, with 9 bases between. CDR3 sequence (DNA): TGCAGTGCTAGGAAGGCTTTCCAAGAGACCCAGTACTTC. Protein: CSARKAFQETQYF.

The chain recombines TRBV20-1 with TRBJ1-5, with TRBD1 matching 8 bases. The length of the CDR3 is 13 residues. Germline CDR1 and CDR2: DFQATT and SNEGSKA (reference sequence). V shed 2 bases and J 5 bases; nucleotides not matched to a gene: 2. The CDR3 coding sequence is TGCAGTGCTAGAATGGACAGGGATCAGCCCCAGCATTTT. Encoded protein: CSARMDRDQPQHF.

To note about this clonotype: A much larger clone lies a single base off, so this may be a read error. The chain employs TRBV4-2 and TRBJ2-5, with D possibly being TRBD2 (6 bases). This CDR3 is 14 amino acids long. Trimming stripped 2 bases from V and 11 bases from J, with 18 bases between. CDR1 and CDR2 (germline): LGHNA, YNFKEQ. CDR3 sequence (DNA): TGTGCCAGCAGCCAAAGGAGGGCCTACAATGAGCAGTACTTC. Encoded protein: CASSQRRAYNEQYF.

V gene TRBV21-1 combines with J gene TRBJ2-4; the D call TRBD1 from the table was never checked on the DNA. TRBJ2-7 matches the DNA end more closely, so the J call is doubtful. TRBV21-1 is a documented pseudogene. The CDR3 covers 14 residues. In DNA form, the CDR3 reads TGTGCCAGCAGCAAAACGGGCAGGGGATACGAGCAGTACTTC. Translating gives CASSKTGRGYEQYF.

This clonotype has a single count. This could be a read error, since a much larger clone is one nucleotide away. The chain recombines TRBV12-3 or TRBV12-4 with TRBJ2-1; maybe TRBD1 (6 bases). CDR3 size: 15 residues. V was cut by 7 bases and J by 6 bases, with 19 bases left in between. The CDR3 loop is CASTLTVWGRNEQFF. The CDR3 DNA reads as TGTGCCAGCACCCTTACGGTCTGGGGGCGCAATGAGCAGTTCTTC.

V and J are TRBV12-3 or TRBV12-4 and TRBJ2-5; the match to TRBD2 covers 10 bases. The CDR3 is made up of 15 amino acids. The J segment lost 11 bases and the V segment lost 2 bases, leaving 11 bases of the junction unmatched. This chain's CDR3 is CASSLSASGSNEQYF. Written as DNA, the CDR3 is TGTGCCAGCAGTTTATCGGCTAGCGGGAGTAATGAGCAGTACTTC.

CDR3 in DNA: TGTGCCAGCAGCTTAGATGGGACTAGCGGGGGGAAAAACATTCAGTACTTC. Translating gives CASSLDGTSGGKNIQYF. The gene calls are TRBV7-2 and TRBJ2-4; 15 bases agree with TRBD2. Germline lookup yields CDR1 SGHTA and CDR2 FQGNSA. Unmatched junction bases numbered 2, after V lost 1 base and J lost 4 bases. The CDR3 runs to 17 residues. Full variable domain (outside the CDR3, taken from reference TRBV7-2 and TRBJ2-4): GAGVSQSPSNKVTEKGKDVELRCDPISGHTALYWYRQSLGQGLEFLIYFQGNSAPDKSGLPSDRFSAERTGGSVSTLTIQRTQQEDSAVYLCASSLDGTSGGKNIQYFGAGTRLSVL.

The CDR3 protein is CASSRDMTNEKLFF. CDR3 DNA: TGCGCCAGCAGTAGAGACATGACTAATGAAAAACTGTTTTTT. V usage is TRBV5-1 and J usage is TRBJ1-4; D unresolved. Trimming stripped 5 bases from V and 2 bases from J, with 10 bases between. The length of the CDR3 is 14 residues. CDR1 and CDR2 from the germline V gene are SGHRS and YFSETQ.

This clonotype was detected only a few times. The chain employs TRBV28 and TRBJ2-1, with a possible D match to TRBD2 (6 bases). This CDR3 region has 17 residues. Germline V gene lookup returns CDR1 MDHEN and CDR2 SYDVKM. The ends were cut back, 6 bases at V and 8 bases at J, with 26 bases in the middle. The CDR3 DNA reads as TGTGCCAGCAGCTTAGAACTAGTTACCTCCCCGGGGGATGAGCAGTTCTTC. Translation gives CASSLELVTSPGDEQFF.

The V gene is TRBV30, the J gene TRBJ1-1; 9 nucleotides line up with TRBD1. With V trimmed by 2 bases and J by 4 bases, 5 bases remained unmatched. Looked up from germline, CDR1 is GTSNPN and CDR2 is SVGIG (reference sequence). This CDR3 contains 14 residues. The CDR3 sequence is CAWSLRDRVTEAFF. As DNA, the CDR3 is TGTGCCTGGAGTCTCCGGGACAGGGTCACTGAAGCTTTCTTT.

This clonotype was observed once. The J gene is TRBJ2-4, the V gene TRBV18; possibly TRBD2 for D (6 bases). Germline CDR1 and CDR2: KGHSH and LQKENI. The CDR3 loop spans 14 amino acids. V shed 0 bases and J shed 4 bases, with 7 bases lying between them. The CDR3: CASSPPSGKNIQYF. In DNA form, the CDR3 reads TGTGCCAGCTCACCACCTAGCGGAAAAAACATTCAGTACTTC.

The V call is TRBV20-1, the J call TRBJ1-2; possibly TRBD1 for D (5 bases). V was cut by 0 bases and J by 2 bases, with 10 bases left in between. The CDR3 is 14 amino acids. CDR1 is DFQATT and CDR2 is SNEGSKA in the germline V gene (reference sequence). Written as DNA, the CDR3 is TGCAGTGCTAGAGACAGGGTGCTAAACTATGGCTACACCTTC. Translation: CSARDRVLNYGYTF.

The chain links TRBV7-2 to TRBJ1-2; no clear D. This CDR3 spans 15 amino acids. The V and J ends lost 1 base and 3 bases respectively, with 12 bases between them. Germline V lookup: CDR1 SGHTA, CDR2 FQGNSA. CDR3 sequence (DNA): TGTGCCAGCAGCTTAGGATGGGGTTGGGACTATGGCTACACCTTC. It codes for CASSLGWGWDYGYTF.

This clonotype was seen only a few times. This chain connects TRBV6-1 to TRBJ2-1; D is undetermined. Germline CDR1 reads MNHNS; CDR2 reads SASEGT. The CDR3 contains 11 residues. As DNA, the CDR3 is TGTGTACACAGCTCCTACAATGAGCAGTTCTTC. This sequence encodes CVHSSYNEQFF.

The rearrangement links TRBV12-3 or TRBV12-4 to TRBJ1-1; 9 positions match TRBD1. J gave up 6 bases and V 6 bases, and 8 bases lay outside the gene matches. This CDR3 has 14 amino acids. Here the CDR3 reads CASSMRQGVPEAFF. The DNA for the CDR3 is TGTGCCAGCAGCATGCGACAGGGGGTCCCTGAAGCTTTCTTT.

V and J are TRBV3-1 and TRBJ1-5; D perhaps matches TRBD1 (5 bases). Germline values: CDR1 LGHDT, CDR2 YNNKEL (reference sequence). The ends were cut back, 7 bases at V and 6 bases at J, with 16 bases in the middle. This CDR3 has 14 amino acids. The CDR3 bases are TGTGCCAGCAACGAGGAGAGGGGCAGTCAGCCCCAGCATTTT. It is translated as CASNEERGSQPQHF.

The V call is TRBV5-1, the J call TRBJ2-5; 12 bases match TRBD2. The germline V gene encodes CDR1 SGHRS and CDR2 YFSETQ. The CDR3 contains 16 residues. The V and J ends lost 3 bases and 2 bases, in that order; junction bases with no gene match: 5. The CDR3 is CASSWGLAGQQETQYF. Here the CDR3 DNA reads TGCGCCAGCAGCTGGGGACTAGCGGGTCAACAAGAGACCCAGTACTTC.

This clonotype has more than one count but fewer than ten. The J gene is TRBJ2-3, the V gene TRBV5-8, with D perhaps assigned TRBD1 or TRBD2 (6 bases each). Germline values: CDR1 SGHTS, CDR2 YDEGEE. The ends were cut back, 0 bases at V and 3 bases at J, with 14 bases in the middle. This CDR3 is built from 16 residues. In nucleotides, the CDR3 is TGTGCCAGCAGCTTGGGAGTGGGGGGCCGGACAGATACGCAGTATTTT. This translates into CASSLGVGGRTDTQYF.

Concerning this clonotype: A much larger clone differs by one base, so this may be a read error. CDR3 coding DNA: TGTGCCAGCAGCCAACCCAGGGCAGGGAACGCATACGAGCAGTACTTC. It codes for CASSQPRAGNAYEQYF. V gene TRBV3-1 combines with J gene TRBJ2-7, with D possibly matching TRBD1 (5 bases). Germline loops: CDR1 LGHDT, CDR2 YNNKEL (reference sequence). This CDR3 comprises 16 residues. V gave up 2 bases and J gave up 4 bases, with 18 bases separating them.

The chain couples TRBV11-2 to TRBJ2-2; D is perhaps TRBD2 (6 bases). The germline V and J ends were trimmed by 6 bases and 4 bases, with 15 bases remaining between them. CDR1 and CDR2 from the germline V gene are SGHAT and FQNNGV. The CDR3 is made up of 15 amino acids. The DNA of the CDR3 is TGTGCCAGCAGGTCCCATGGGGGAGGCACCGGGGAGCTGTTTTTT. Its protein is CASRSHGGGTGELFF.

The V gene is TRBV5-1, the J gene TRBJ2-5, with D possibly matching TRBD2 (7 bases). The J call is uncertain, as TRBJ2-7 better fits the DNA end. Germline V gene lookup returns CDR1 SGHRS and CDR2 YFSETQ. The CDR3 has 15 residues. CDR3 DNA: TGCGCCAGCAGCCCGGGGGGCCTTGGAAACTACGAGCAGTACTTC. Encoded protein: CASSPGGLGNYEQYF.

This clonotype was seen only a few times. This chain links TRBV9 with TRBJ2-7, with 11 bases fitting TRBD2. J gave up 3 bases and V 4 bases, and 6 bases lay outside the gene matches. This CDR3 region has 15 residues. CDR1 and CDR2 (germline): SGDLS, YYNGEE. The CDR3 DNA reads TGTGCCAGCAGCCCATCGACTAGCGGGAACTACGAGCAGTACTTC. This translates into CASSPSTSGNYEQYF.

In this sample, this clonotype turned up many times. The rearrangement uses TRBV2 and TRBJ1-4; D is unresolved. This CDR3 has 10 amino acids. CDR1 SNHLY and CDR2 FYNNEI come from the germline V gene. V was trimmed by 6 bases and J by 8 bases, leaving 4 bases between them. CDR3 nucleotide sequence: TGTGCCAGCAGGTTCGAAAAACTGTTTTTT. Protein: CASRFEKLFF.

The chain uses TRBV19 and TRBJ2-5; D gene ambiguous. V was trimmed by 5 bases and J by 5 bases, leaving 9 bases between them. Germline loops: CDR1 LNHDA, CDR2 SQIVND (reference sequence). The CDR3 consists of 12 residues. The CDR3, as DNA: TGTGCCAGTAGTCAAGGGTTCGAGACCCAGTACTTC. Protein sequence: CASSQGFETQYF.

J is TRBJ1-2 and V is TRBV5-1; 7 bases are a match to TRBD1. Germline V gene sequence: CDR1 SGHRS, CDR2 YFSETQ. The CDR3 has 15 residues. V was clipped by 2 bases and J by 0 bases; unmatched bases: 4. CDR3 protein: CASSFTGTANYGYTF. In DNA form, the CDR3 reads TGCGCCAGCAGCTTCACCGGGACAGCTAACTATGGCTACACCTTC.